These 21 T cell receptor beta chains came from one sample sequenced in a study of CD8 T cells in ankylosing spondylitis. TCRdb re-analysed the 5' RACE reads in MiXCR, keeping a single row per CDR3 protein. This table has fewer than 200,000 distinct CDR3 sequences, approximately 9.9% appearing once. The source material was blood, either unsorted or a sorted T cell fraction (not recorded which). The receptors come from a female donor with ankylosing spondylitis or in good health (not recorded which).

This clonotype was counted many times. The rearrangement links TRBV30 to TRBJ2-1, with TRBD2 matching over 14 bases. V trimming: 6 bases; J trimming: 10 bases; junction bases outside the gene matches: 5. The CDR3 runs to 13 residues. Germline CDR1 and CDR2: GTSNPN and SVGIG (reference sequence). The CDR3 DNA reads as TGTGCCTGCGGGACTAGCGGGAGATGGGAGCAGTTCTTC. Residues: CACGTSGRWEQFF.

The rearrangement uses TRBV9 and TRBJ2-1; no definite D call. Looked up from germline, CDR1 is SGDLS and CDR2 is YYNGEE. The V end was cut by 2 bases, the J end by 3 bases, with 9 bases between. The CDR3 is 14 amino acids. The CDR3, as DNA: TGTGCCAGCAGCGTTGGTGGGAACTACAATGAGCAGTTCTTC. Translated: CASSVGGNYNEQFF.

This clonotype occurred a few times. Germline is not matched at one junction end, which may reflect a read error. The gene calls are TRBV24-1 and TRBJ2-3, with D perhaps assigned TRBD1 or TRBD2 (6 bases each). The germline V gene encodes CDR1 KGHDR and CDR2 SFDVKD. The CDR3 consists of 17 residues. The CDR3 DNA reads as TGTGCCACCAGCGATTATGGGGGGCGCGAGGGGACCCTTACGCAGTATTTT. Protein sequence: CATSDYGGREGTLTQYF.

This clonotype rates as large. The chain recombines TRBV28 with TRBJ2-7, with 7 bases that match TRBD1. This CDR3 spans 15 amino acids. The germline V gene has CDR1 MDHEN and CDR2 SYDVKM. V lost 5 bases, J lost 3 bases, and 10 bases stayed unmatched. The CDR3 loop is CASSIQPGQIYEQYF. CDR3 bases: TGTGCCAGCAGTATCCAACCGGGACAGATCTACGAGCAGTACTTC.

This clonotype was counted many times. CDR3 DNA: TGTGCCAGCACCCGGTGGGCTAGCGGGAGTATCCCTAGCTCCTACAATGAGCAGTTCTTC. Translated, it gives CASTRWASGSIPSSYNEQFF. The V and J genes are TRBV28 and TRBJ2-1; 10 bases line up with TRBD2. Losses at the gene ends were 7 bases for V and 0 bases for J; bases not matched to a gene: 18. The CDR3 consists of 20 residues. CDR1 and CDR2 (germline): MDHEN, SYDVKM.

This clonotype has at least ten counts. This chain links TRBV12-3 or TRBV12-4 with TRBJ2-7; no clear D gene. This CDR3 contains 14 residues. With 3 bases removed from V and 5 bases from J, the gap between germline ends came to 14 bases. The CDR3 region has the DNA TGTGCCAGCAGTTTCCGGGTAGTCACCGACGAGCAGTACTTC. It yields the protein CASSFRVVTDEQYF.

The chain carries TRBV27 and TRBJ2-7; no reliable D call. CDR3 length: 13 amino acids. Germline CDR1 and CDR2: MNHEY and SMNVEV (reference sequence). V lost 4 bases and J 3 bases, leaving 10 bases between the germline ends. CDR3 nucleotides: TGTGCCAGCAGTTCCGGCTCTCGCTACGAGCAGTACTTC. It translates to CASSSGSRYEQYF.

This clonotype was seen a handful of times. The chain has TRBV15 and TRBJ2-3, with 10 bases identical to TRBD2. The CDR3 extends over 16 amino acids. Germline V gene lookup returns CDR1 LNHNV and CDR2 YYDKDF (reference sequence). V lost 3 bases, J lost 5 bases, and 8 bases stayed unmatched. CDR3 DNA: TGTGCCACCAGCAGTTCCAGCGGGAGGGCAAAAGATACGCAGTATTTT. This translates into CATSSSSGRAKDTQYF.

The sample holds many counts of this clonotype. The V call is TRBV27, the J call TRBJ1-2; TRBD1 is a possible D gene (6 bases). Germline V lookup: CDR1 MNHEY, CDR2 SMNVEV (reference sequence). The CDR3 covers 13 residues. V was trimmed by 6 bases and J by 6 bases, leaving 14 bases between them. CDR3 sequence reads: CASRTGGDDGYTF. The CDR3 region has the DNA TGTGCCAGCAGGACAGGAGGGGATGATGGCTACACCTTC.

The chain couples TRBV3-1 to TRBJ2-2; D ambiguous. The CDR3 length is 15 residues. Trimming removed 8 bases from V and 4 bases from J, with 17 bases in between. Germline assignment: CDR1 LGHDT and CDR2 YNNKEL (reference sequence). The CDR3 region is CASCLRARSTGELFF. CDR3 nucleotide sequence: TGTGCCAGCTGTCTTCGGGCGAGAAGCACCGGGGAGCTGTTTTTT.

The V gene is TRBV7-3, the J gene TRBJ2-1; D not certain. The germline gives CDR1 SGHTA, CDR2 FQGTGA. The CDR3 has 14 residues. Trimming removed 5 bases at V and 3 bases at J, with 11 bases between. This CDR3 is CASSPGVGYNEQFF. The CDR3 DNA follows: TGTGCCAGCAGCCCCGGTGTAGGCTACAATGAGCAGTTCTTC.

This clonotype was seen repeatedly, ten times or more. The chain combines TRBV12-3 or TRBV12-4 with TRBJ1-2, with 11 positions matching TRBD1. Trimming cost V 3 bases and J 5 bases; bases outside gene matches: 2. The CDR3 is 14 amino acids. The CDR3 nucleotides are TGTGCCAGCAGTTTCGGGACAGGGGGTTATGGCTACACCTTC. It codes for CASSFGTGGYGYTF.

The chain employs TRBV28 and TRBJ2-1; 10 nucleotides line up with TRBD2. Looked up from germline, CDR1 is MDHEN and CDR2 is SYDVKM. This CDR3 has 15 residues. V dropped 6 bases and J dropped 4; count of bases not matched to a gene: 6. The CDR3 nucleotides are TGTGCCAGCAGCCCTGGACTAGCGGAATACAATGAGCAGTTCTTC. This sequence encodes CASSPGLAEYNEQFF. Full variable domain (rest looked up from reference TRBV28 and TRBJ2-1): DVKVTQSSRYLVKRTGEKVFLECVQDMDHENMFWYRQDPGLGLRLIYFSYDVKMKEKGDIPEGYSVSREKKERFSLILESASTNQTSMYLCASSPGLAEYNEQFFGPGTRLTVL.

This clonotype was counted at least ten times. The CDR3 here is CASSFYGYTF. CDR3 bases: TGTGCCAGCAGTTTTTATGGCTACACCTTC. This rearrangement joins TRBV7-7 to TRBJ1-2; D is unclear. This CDR3 is built from 10 residues. V was pared by 6 bases and J by 5 bases, with 4 bases between. Germline V CDR1 and CDR2: SSHAT, FNYEAQ (reference sequence).

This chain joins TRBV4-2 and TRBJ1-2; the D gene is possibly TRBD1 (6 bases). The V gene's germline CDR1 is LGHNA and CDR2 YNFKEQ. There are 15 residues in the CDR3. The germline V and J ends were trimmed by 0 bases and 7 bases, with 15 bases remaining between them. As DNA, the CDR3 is TGTGCCAGCAGCCAAGATGGAGCCAGAGGGGGTGGCTACACCTTC. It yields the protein CASSQDGARGGGYTF.

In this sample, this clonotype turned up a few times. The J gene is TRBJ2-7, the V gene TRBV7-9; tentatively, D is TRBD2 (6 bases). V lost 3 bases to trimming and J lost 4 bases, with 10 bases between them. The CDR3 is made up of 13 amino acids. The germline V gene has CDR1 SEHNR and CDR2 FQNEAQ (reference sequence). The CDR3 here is CASSFSAGYEQYF. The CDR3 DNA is TGTGCCAGCAGCTTTAGCGCGGGGTACGAGCAGTACTTC.

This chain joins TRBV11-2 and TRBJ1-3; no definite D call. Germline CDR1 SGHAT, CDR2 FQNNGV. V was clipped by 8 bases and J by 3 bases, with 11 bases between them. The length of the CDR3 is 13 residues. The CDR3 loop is CASAPTVGNTIYF. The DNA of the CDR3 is TGTGCCAGCGCCCCGACTGTTGGAAACACCATATATTTT.

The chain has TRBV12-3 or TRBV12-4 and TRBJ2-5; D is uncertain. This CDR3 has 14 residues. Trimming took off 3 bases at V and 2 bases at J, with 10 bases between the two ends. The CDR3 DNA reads TGTGCCAGCAGTTTTTATGGTTTGCAAGAGACCCAGTACTTC. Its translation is CASSFYGLQETQYF.

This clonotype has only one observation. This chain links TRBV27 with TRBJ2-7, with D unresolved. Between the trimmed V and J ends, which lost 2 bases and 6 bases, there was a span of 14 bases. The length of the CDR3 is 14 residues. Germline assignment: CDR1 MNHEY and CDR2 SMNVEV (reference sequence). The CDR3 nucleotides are TGTGCCAGCAGTTTAGGGGTGGTCCCTCGCGAGCAGTACGTC. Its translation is CASSLGVVPREQYV.

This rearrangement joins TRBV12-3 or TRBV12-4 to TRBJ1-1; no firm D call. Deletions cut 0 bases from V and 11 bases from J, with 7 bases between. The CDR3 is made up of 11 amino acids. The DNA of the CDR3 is TGTGCCAGCAGTTTAGCAGCCCTGGCTTTCTTT. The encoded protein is CASSLAALAFF.

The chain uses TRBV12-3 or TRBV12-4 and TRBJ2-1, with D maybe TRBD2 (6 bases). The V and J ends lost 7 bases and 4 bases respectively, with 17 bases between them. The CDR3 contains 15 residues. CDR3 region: CASTLPGTPYNEQFF. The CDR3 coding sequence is TGTGCCAGCACCTTGCCCGGGACTCCGTACAATGAGCAGTTCTTC.